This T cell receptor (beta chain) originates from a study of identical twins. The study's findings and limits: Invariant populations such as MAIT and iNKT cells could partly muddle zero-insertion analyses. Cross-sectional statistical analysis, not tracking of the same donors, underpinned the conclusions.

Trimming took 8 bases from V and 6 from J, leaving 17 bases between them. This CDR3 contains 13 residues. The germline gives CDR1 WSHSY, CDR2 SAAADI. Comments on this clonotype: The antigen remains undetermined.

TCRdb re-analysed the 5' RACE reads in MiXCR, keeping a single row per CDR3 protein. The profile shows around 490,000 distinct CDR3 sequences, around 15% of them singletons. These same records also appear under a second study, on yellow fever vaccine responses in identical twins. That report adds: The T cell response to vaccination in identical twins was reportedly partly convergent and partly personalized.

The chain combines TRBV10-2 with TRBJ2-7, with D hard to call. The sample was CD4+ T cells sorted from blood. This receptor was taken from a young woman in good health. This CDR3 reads CASSASNPAEQYF. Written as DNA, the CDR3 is TGCGCCAGCTCAGCGTCCAACCCGGCCGAGCAGTACTTC.